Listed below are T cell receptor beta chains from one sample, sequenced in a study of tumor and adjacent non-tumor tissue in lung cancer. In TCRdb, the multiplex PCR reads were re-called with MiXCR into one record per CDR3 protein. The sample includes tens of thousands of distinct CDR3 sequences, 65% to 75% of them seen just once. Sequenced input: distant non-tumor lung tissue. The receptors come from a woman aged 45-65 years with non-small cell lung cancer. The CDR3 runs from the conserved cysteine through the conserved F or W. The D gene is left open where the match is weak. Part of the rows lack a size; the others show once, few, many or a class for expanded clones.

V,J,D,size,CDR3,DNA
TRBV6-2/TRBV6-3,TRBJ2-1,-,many,CASGTINEQFF,TGTGCCAGCGGGACGATAAATGAGCAGTTCTTC
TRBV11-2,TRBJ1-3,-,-,CTSSLSGTRNTIYF,TGTACCAGCAGCTTAAGCGGGACAAGGAACACCATATATTTT
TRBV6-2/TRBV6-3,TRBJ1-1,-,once,CASSNGHLVMGTKAFF,TGTGCCAGCAGTAATGGACACCTGGTTATGGGCACTAAAGCTTTCTTT
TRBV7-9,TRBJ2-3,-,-,CANSQIRRGTDTQYF,TGTGCCAACAGCCAAATTAGGCGGGGTACGGATACGCAGTATTTT
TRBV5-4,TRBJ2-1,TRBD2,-,CISRPGLANYNEQFF,TGTATCAGCAGGCCGGGACTAGCGAATTACAATGAGCAGTTCTTC
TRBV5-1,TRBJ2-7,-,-,CASSPYGTSYEQYF,TGCGCCAGCAGCCCGTACGGGACCTCCTACGAGCAGTACTTC
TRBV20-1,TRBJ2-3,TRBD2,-,CSPRAGLAGAPAMTQYF,TGCAGTCCTAGAGCAGGACTAGCGGGTGCCCCAGCAATGACGCAGTATTTT
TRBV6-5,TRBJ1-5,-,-,CVSRGNSNQPQHF,TGTGTCAGCAGGGGAAATAGCAATCAGCCCCAGCATTTC
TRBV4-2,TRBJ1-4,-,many,CASSQHDSATNEKLFF,TGTGCCAGCAGCCAACATGACAGTGCAACTAATGAAAAACTGTTTTTT
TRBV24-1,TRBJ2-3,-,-,CTTSDLSDTQYF,TGTACCACCAGTGATTTATCAGATACGCAGTATTTT
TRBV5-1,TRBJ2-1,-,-,CANSLSRINEQFF,TGCGCCAACAGCTTATCTAGAATCAATGAGCAGTTCTTC
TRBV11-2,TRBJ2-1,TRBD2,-,CANSLTLSAGEQFF,TGTGCCAACAGCTTAACACTCTCGGCGGGAGAGCAATTCTTC
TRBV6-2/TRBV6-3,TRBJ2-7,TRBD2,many,CASRTSGEQYF,TGTGCCAGCAGGACTAGCGGAGAGCAGTACTTC
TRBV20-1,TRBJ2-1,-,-,CNARGSTGEFRNEQFF,TGCAATGCTAGAGGGAGTACGGGAGAGTTTCGGAATGAGCAGTTCTTC
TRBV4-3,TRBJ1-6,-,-,CANSQESGSPFHF,TGCGCCAACAGCCAAGAGTCCGGTTCACCCTTCCACTTT
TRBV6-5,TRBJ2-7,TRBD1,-,CASSLTGGSYEYYF,TGTGCCAGCAGTTTGACAGGGGGCTCCTACGAGTATTACTTC
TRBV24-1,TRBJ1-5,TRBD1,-,CATSGPGQGIQPQHF,TGTGCCACCAGTGGACCGGGACAGGGGATTCAGCCCCAGCATTTT
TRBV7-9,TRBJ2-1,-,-,CASSVTTGQTYTEQFF,TGTGCCAGCAGCGTTACGACGGGACAAACCTACACTGAGCAGTTCTTC
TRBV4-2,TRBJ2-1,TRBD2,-,CASNQDSASGSLYEQFF,TGTGCCAGCAACCAAGATTCAGCTAGCGGGAGTCTGTATGAGCAGTTCTTC
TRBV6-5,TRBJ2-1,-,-,CASRSLGAYNEQFF,TGTGCTAGCAGAAGCTTGGGGGCATACAATGAGCAGTTCTTC
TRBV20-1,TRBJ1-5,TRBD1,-,CSARDRTETGGYRASDPTDTQHF,TGCAGTGCTAGAGATCGCACCGAGACAGGGGGATATAGGGCTAGCGATCCCACAGATACGCAGCATTTT
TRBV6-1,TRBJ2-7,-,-,CASGKYKQYF,TGTGCTAGCGGAAAGTACAAGCAGTACTTC
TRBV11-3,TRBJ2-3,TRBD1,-,CISSWRGTDMQYF,TGTATCAGCAGCTGGCGTGGGACAGATATGCAGTATTTT
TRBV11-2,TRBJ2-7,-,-,CASSPWARGSYEQYF,-
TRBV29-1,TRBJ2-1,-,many,CSVLGSYNEQFF,TGCAGCGTTCTAGGTTCCTACAATGAGCAGTTCTTC
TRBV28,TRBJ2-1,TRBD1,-,CASRGAGGPYNEQFF,TGTGCCAGCAGGGGGGCAGGGGGTCCTTACAATGAGCAGTTCTTC
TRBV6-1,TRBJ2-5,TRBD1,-,CASMRTGGETHYF,TGTGCCAGCATGAGGACAGGGGGAGAGACCCATTACTTC
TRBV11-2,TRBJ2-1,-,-,CASSLTFSAREQFF,TGTGCCAGCAGCTTAACATTCTCGGCGAGAGAGCAGTTCTTC
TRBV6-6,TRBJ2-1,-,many,CASERGSSYNEQFF,TGTGCCAGCGAGAGAGGGAGCTCCTACAATGAGCAGTTCTTC
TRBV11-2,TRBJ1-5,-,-,CASRLDRNQPQHF,TGTGCCAGCAGATTAGATCGGAACCAGCCCCAGCATTTC
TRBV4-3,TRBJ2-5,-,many,CASSQDMALETQYF,TGCGCCAGCAGCCAAGATATGGCGCTGGAGACCCAGTACTTC
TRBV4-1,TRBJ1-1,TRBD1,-,CAGGQDPYRGNTEAFF,TGCGCAGGCGGCCAAGATCCCTACAGGGGGAACACTGAAGCTTTCTTT
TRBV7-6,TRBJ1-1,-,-,CASSLDTREETEAFF,TGTGCCAGCAGCTTAGACACAAGGGAAGAGACTGAAGCTTTCTTT
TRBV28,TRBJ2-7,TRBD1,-,CAIRGQNYEQYF,TGTGCCATCAGGGGGCAGAACTACGAGCAGTACTTC
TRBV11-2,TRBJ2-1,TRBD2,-,CASIFGTSGNEQFF,TGTGCCAGCATATTCGGGACTAGCGGAAATGAGCAGTTCTTC
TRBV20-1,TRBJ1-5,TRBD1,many,CSASPAGQGDNQPQHF,TGCAGTGCTAGTCCGGCGGGACAGGGGGATAATCAGCCCCAGCATTTT
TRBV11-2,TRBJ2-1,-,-,CASSPSLIAEQFF,TGTGCTAGCAGCCCCAGTCTTATAGCGGAGCAGTTCTTC
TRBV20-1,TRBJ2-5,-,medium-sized,CSARDPGRSGETQYF,TGCAGTGCTAGAGATCCGGGGCGGTCCGGGGAGACCCAGTACTTC
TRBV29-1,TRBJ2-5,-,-,CSVGVTGLGETQYF,TGCAGCGTGGGGGTGACAGGACTAGGAGAGACCCAGTACTTC
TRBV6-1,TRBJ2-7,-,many,CASRLADYEQYF,TGTGCCAGCAGGCTCGCCGACTACGAGCAGTACTTC
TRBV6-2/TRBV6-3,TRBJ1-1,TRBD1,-,CDSSYSETGATEAFF,TGTGACAGCAGTTACTCGGAGACAGGGGCCACTGAAGCTTTCTTT
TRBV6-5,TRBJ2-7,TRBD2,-,CASSRTSGSPCEQYF,TGTGCCAGCAGTCGGACTAGCGGGAGCCCCTGCGAGCAGTACTTC
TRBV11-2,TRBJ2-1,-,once,CASSSSGHEQFF,TGTGCCAGCAGCTCCTCCGGACATGAGCAGTTCTTC
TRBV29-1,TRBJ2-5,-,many,CSVAIRTLQETQYF,TGCAGCGTTGCGATCAGAACGCTTCAAGAGACCCAGTACTTC
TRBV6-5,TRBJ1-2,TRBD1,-,CASSTGTDPSHYGYTF,TGTGCCAGTAGTACCGGGACAGACCCTTCACACTATGGCTACACCTTC